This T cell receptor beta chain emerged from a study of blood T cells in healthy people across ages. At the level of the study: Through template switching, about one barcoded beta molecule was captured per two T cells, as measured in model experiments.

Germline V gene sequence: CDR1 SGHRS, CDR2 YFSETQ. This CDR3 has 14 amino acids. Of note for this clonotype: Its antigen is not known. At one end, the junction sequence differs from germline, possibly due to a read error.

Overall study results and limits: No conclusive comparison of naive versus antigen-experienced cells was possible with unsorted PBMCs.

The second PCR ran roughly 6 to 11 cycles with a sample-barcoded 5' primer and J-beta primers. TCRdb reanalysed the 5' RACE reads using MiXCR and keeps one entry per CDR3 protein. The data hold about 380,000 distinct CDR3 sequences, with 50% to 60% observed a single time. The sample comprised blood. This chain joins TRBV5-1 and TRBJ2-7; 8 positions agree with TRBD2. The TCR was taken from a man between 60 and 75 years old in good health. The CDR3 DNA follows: TGCGCCAGCAGCTCCAGCGGGAGCTCCTACAAGCAGTACTTC. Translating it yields CASSSSGSSYKQYF.